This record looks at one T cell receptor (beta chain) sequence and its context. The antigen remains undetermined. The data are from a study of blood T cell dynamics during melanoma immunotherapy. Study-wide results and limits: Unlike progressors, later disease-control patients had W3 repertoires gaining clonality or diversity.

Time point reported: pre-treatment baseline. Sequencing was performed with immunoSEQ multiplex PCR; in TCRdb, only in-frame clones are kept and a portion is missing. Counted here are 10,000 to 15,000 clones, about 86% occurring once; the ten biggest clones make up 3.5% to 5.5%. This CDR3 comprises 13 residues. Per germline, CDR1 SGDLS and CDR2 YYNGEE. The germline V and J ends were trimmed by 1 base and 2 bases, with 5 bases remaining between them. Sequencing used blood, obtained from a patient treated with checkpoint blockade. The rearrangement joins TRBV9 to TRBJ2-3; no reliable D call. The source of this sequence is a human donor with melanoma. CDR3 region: CASSVYLTDTQYF. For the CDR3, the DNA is TGTGCCAGCAGCGTATATCTCACAGATACGCAGTATTTT.